This TCR beta chain was retrieved from a study of shared clonotypes between healthy human individuals. The CDR3 spans 11 residues. V was trimmed by 4 bases and J by 8 bases, leaving 6 bases between them. Germline V CDR1 and CDR2: ENHRY, SYGVKD. Clones were read by immunoSEQ multiplex PCR, and TCRdb kept only the in-frame ones, dropping some. The sample shows approximately 1,500,000 clones, roughly 96% of them seen only once. Overall study results and limits: Few donors restricted represented genetic and exposure-history diversity. Rarefaction analysis demonstrated incomplete sorted-subset sequencing notwithstanding large depth. Read depth was anticipated to influence clonotype sharing among donors. In contrast to clonotypes shared by all four donors, non-shared clonotypes had lower generation probabilities.

In regard to this clone: Antigen unknown.

The clonotype was recovered from a young man in good health. The sequenced sample consisted of naive CD4+ T cells sorted from blood. Subset reported: CD45RA+ positively selected. The rearrangement joins TRBV10-3 to TRBJ2-1, with D uncertain. In DNA form, the CDR3 reads TGTGCCATCAGTGGTACCTATGAGCAGTTCTTC. Translated, it gives CAISGTYEQFF.